Listed here are 11 T cell receptor beta chains from one sample, sequenced in a study of OX40 agonist ivuxolimab in advanced cancers. The protocol was immunoSEQ multiplex PCR, while the TCRdb copy is restricted to in-frame clones and leaves out a portion. The sample lists more than 60,000 clones, under 85% occurring once. The material sequenced was CD4+ or CD8+ T cells sorted from blood, taken in a trial of the OX40 agonist ivuxolimab. The receptor set was obtained from an adult with an advanced solid tumor such as melanoma, head and neck, liver or kidney cancer.

This chain joins TRBV21-1 and TRBJ1-3; the table names TRBD1, a call not compared with the DNA. TRBV21-1 is a known pseudogene. The CDR3 extends over 18 amino acids. CDR3 DNA sequence: TGTGCCAGCAGCAAAGATGAGGGGGAAGACAGGGAGGAAAACACCATATATTTT. Its translation is CASSKDEGEDREENTIYF.

J is TRBJ2-5 and V is TRBV30; D call uncertain. The germline V gene encodes CDR1 GTSNPN and CDR2 SVGIG (reference sequence). The CDR3 sequence is 12 residues long. V lost 7 bases, J lost 4 bases, and 13 bases lay in between. This CDR3 is CAFGEGRETQYF. The CDR3 nucleotides read TGTGCCTTTGGGGAAGGACGAGAGACCCAGTACTTC. Together with reference TRBV30 and TRBJ2-5, the CDR3 gives the full variable domain: SQTIHQWPATLVQPVGSPLSLECTVEGTSNPNLYWYRQAAGRGLQLLFYSVGIGQISSEVPQNLSASRPQDRQFILSSKKLLLSDSGFYLCAFGEGRETQYFGPGTRLLVL.

The genes are TRBV7-9 and TRBJ2-7; 9 nucleotides agree with TRBD1. Losses at the gene ends were 6 bases for V and 4 bases for J; bases not matched to a gene: 13. Looked up from germline, CDR1 is SEHNR and CDR2 is FQNEAQ (reference sequence). The CDR3 length is 16 residues. CDR3 amino acids: CASSGDYGTGRYEQYF. The CDR3 DNA reads TGTGCCAGCAGTGGGGATTACGGGACAGGGAGGTACGAGCAGTACTTC.

V gene TRBV4-2 combines with J gene TRBJ2-3; perhaps D is TRBD1 or TRBD2 (5 bases each). Trimming removed 0 bases from V and 2 bases from J, with 12 bases in between. Per germline, CDR1 LGHNA and CDR2 YNFKEQ. This CDR3 has 16 amino acids. The DNA for the CDR3 is TGTGCCAGCAGCCAAGAACCAGCGGACAACACAGATACGCAGTATTTT. Translated: CASSQEPADNTDTQYF.

This rearrangement joins TRBV10-3 to TRBJ1-2; no clear D gene. V dropped 0 bases and J dropped 4 bases, with 12 bases sitting between them. The germline V gene has CDR1 ENHRY and CDR2 SYGVKD. The CDR3 length is 15 residues. CDR3 nucleotide sequence: TGTGCCATCAGTGAGTCGGCACGGGCCGGCTATGGCTACACCTTC. Protein product: CAISESARAGYGYTF.

J is TRBJ2-7 and V is TRBV4-3; 8 bases match TRBD1. The CDR3 runs 15 residues. Germline CDR1 is LGHNA and CDR2 is YSLEER. V dropped 5 bases and J dropped 2; count of bases not matched to a gene: 8. The chain's CDR3 is CASSIAGTGPYEQYF. CDR3 bases: TGCGCCAGCAGCATAGCCGGGACAGGACCCTACGAGCAGTACTTC.

The chain recombines TRBV30 with TRBJ2-5; D is uncertain. The CDR3 sequence is 12 residues long. From germline, CDR1 is GTSNPN and CDR2 SVGIG (reference sequence). Trimming took 3 bases from V and 5 from J, leaving 10 bases between them. CDR3 loop: CAWSQGWETQYF. CDR3 sequence (DNA): TGTGCCTGGAGCCAAGGCTGGGAGACCCAGTACTTC.

The chain is built from TRBV6-6 and TRBJ1-2; 10 bases map to TRBD1. The CDR3 has 14 residues. With 6 bases clipped from V and 5 bases from J, the junction kept 6 bases outside the gene matches. Germline lookup yields CDR1 MNHNY and CDR2 SVGAGI (reference sequence). The CDR3 is CASRLGQGEYGYTF. Written as DNA, the CDR3 is TGTGCCAGCAGACTCGGACAGGGGGAGTATGGCTACACCTTC.

The rearrangement links TRBV29-1 to TRBJ2-5, with 8 bases matching TRBD1. J lost 2 bases, V lost 6 bases, and 8 bases had no gene match. The CDR3 totals 14 residues. CDR1 and CDR2 from the germline V gene are SQVTM and ANQGSEA. The CDR3 coding sequence is TGCAGCGTCGTGCCCGGACAGGGACAAGAGACCCAGTACTTC. Translated, it gives CSVVPGQGQETQYF.

The J gene is TRBJ2-5, the V gene TRBV28; 7 bases line up with TRBD2. The V gene end was trimmed by 3 bases and the J gene end by 4 bases; junction bases not matched to a gene: 8. Germline assignment: CDR1 MDHEN and CDR2 SYDVKM. The CDR3 loop spans 15 amino acids. The CDR3 reads CASSFFSREGETQYF. Here the CDR3 DNA reads TGTGCCAGCAGTTTTTTCTCCAGGGAGGGAGAGACCCAGTACTTC.

This sequence joins TRBV27 and TRBJ2-5, with D possibly TRBD2 on 6 matching bases. CDR3 size: 15 residues. CDR1 is MNHEY and CDR2 is SMNVEV in the germline V gene (reference sequence). Trimming took 3 bases from V and 1 from J, leaving 12 bases between them. CDR3 amino acids: CASSFLRGSQETQYF. DNA of the CDR3: TGTGCCAGCAGTTTTCTACGGGGGAGCCAAGAGACCCAGTACTTC.